The 13 T cell receptor beta chains below all came from one sample that was sequenced in a study of a mutant IDH1 vaccine in newly diagnosed glioma. Sequenced by immunoSEQ multiplex PCR; TCRdb stores in-frame clones only, minus some. The sample lists tens of thousands of clones, less than 90% occurring once. Time point specified: week 47, end of study. With topical imiquimod, each dose of the vaccine consisted of 300 ug of mutant IDH1 20-mer peptide. The antigens of these receptors remain unknown. Material: PBMCs, obtained from a glioma patient whose treatment included an IDH1 peptide vaccine. The receptors were gathered from a man between 25 and 39 years old with glioma.

The chain combines TRBV29-1 with TRBJ1-3; D is unclear. The CDR3 is made up of 13 amino acids. Germline assignment: CDR1 SQVTM and CDR2 ANQGSEA. Trimming cost V 4 bases and J 0 bases, with 7 bases left between them. The CDR3 nucleotides are TGCAGCGTTGTTTCTAACTCTGGAAACACCATATATTTT. Its translation: CSVVSNSGNTIYF.

J is TRBJ1-1 and V is TRBV19; tentatively, D is TRBD1 (6 bases). The CDR3 extends over 18 amino acids. Germline CDR1 and CDR2: LNHDA and SQIVND (reference sequence). Deletions cut 2 bases from V and 0 bases from J, with 19 bases between. The CDR3 sequence: CASSIPGRYRDLNTEAFF. CDR3 in DNA: TGTGCCAGTAGTATACCGGGACGATACAGGGACTTGAACACTGAAGCTTTCTTT. Complete variable domain (other parts from reference TRBV19 and TRBJ1-1): DGGITQSPKYLFRKEGQNVTLSCEQNLNHDAMYWYRQDPGQGLRLIYYSQIVNDFQKGDIAEGYSVSREKKESFPLTVTSAQKNPTAFYLCASSIPGRYRDLNTEAFFGQGTRLTVV.

This chain connects TRBV6-1 to TRBJ1-2; 9 bases align to TRBD1. This CDR3 region has 16 residues. The junction had 9 bases not matched to a gene; V was cut back by 2 bases and J by 5 bases. Per the germline V gene, CDR1 is MNHNS and CDR2 is SASEGT. The CDR3 DNA follows: TGTGCCAGCAGTGAACGAGGACAGGGGCATCTTTATGGCTACACCTTC. It encodes CASSERGQGHLYGYTF.

The chain couples TRBV11-2 to TRBJ2-7, with unresolved D. Germline CDR1 is SGHAT and CDR2 is FQNNGV. The ends were cut back, 7 bases at V and 5 bases at J, with 21 bases in the middle. There are 15 residues in the CDR3. DNA of the CDR3: TGTGCCAGCAACATAAGGGCCTCGAACATCCACGAGCAGTACTTC. This codes for CASNIRASNIHEQYF.

CDR3 nucleotides: TGTGCCAGCAGCCGGGGGACAGCGAAGGGTGAGCAGTTCTTC. Translated: CASSRGTAKGEQFF. V and J are TRBV5-4 and TRBJ2-1, with a possible D match to TRBD1 (7 bases). This CDR3 comprises 14 residues. V shed 4 bases and J shed 9 bases, with 17 bases lying between them. The germline V gene has CDR1 SGHNT and CDR2 YYREEE (reference sequence).

This clone was seen a handful of times. The chain links TRBV6-5 to TRBJ1-1; the D is unclear. Germline CDR1 MNHEY, CDR2 SVGAGI. CDR3 length: 13 residues. With 2 bases removed from V and 5 bases from J, the gap between germline ends came to 9 bases. CDR3 in amino acids: CASSYLRVTEAFF. As DNA, the CDR3 is TGTGCCAGCAGTTACCTTAGGGTAACTGAAGCTTTCTTT.

The V and J genes are TRBV11-2 and TRBJ2-7, with 10 bases aligning to TRBD1. Germline loops: CDR1 SGHAT, CDR2 FQNNGV. The junction had 5 bases not matched to a gene; V was cut back by 4 bases and J by 2 bases. This CDR3 is 15 amino acids long. The CDR3 sequence is CASSSRDRGPYEQYF. CDR3 nucleotide sequence: TGTGCCAGCAGCTCCCGGGACAGGGGTCCCTACGAGCAGTACTTC.

This chain connects TRBV12-5 to TRBJ1-6; 7 bases match TRBD1. CDR1 is LGHNT and CDR2 is FRNRAP in the germline V gene. The ends lost 2 bases at V and 8 bases at J; junction bases unmatched: 6. The CDR3 is made up of 15 amino acids. The CDR3: CASGLFTGDYSPLHF. In DNA form, the CDR3 reads TGTGCTAGTGGTTTGTTTACAGGGGACTATTCACCCCTCCACTTT.

This chain connects TRBV4-1 to TRBJ1-1; a possible D gene is TRBD1 (5 bases). V lost 3 bases, J lost 5 bases, and 13 bases lay in between. The germline gives CDR1 MGHRA, CDR2 YSYEKL. There are 14 residues in the CDR3. The DNA for the CDR3 is TGCGCCAGCAGCCAGACAGCTGGCGCAACTGAAGCTTTCTTT. Its protein product is CASSQTAGATEAFF.

J is TRBJ1-5 and V is TRBV5-1; 8 nucleotides line up with TRBD1. Germline CDR1 is SGHRS and CDR2 is YFSETQ. V gave up 4 bases and J gave up 4 bases; unmatched junction bases: 4. This CDR3 contains 14 residues. CDR3 region: CASSPWTGNQPQHF. DNA of the CDR3: TGCGCCAGCAGCCCATGGACAGGGAATCAGCCCCAGCATTTT.

This clone has just a few counts. The chain employs TRBV6-5 and TRBJ1-1, with 11 bases matching TRBD1. CDR1 and CDR2 from the germline V gene are MNHEY and SVGAGI. The ends lost 7 bases at V and 4 bases at J; junction bases unmatched: 5. The CDR3 runs to 14 residues. DNA of the CDR3: TGTGCCAGCACCCAGGGACAGGGGGTCACTGAAGCTTTCTTT. Protein: CASTQGQGVTEAFF.

J is TRBJ1-1 and V is TRBV7-9, with a tentative D call TRBD1 (5 bases). Looked up from germline, CDR1 is SEHNR and CDR2 is FQNEAQ (reference sequence). Trimming removed 5 bases at V and 7 bases at J, with 23 bases between. There are 16 residues in the CDR3. CDR3 in amino acids: CASSMGGAKPENEAFF. The CDR3 coding sequence is TGTGCCAGCAGCATGGGAGGGGCCAAGCCCGAGAATGAAGCTTTCTTT.

Remarks on this clone: In the same sample, other DNA sequences code for this CDR3. For the CDR3, the DNA is TGTGCCAGCAGTGAAACGCGCACAGATACGCAGTATTTT. It codes for CASSETRTDTQYF. This chain links TRBV6-1 with TRBJ2-3; D is ambiguous. Germline V lookup: CDR1 MNHNS, CDR2 SASEGT. V lost 2 bases and J lost 1, with 4 bases in between. The length of the CDR3 is 13 residues.